This record concerns one T cell receptor (beta chain) sequence. Which antigen it targets is not known. One base away there is no much larger clone; base qualities are not given. These data originate in a study of Ad26.COV2.S vaccination and SARS-CoV-2 variants (dated by TCRdb to 2020 to 2023). Broadly, across the study: Donors in the vaccine arm were drawn from COV1001, a phase I-IIa trial of Ad26.COV2.S in healthy adults that was multicentre, randomized, double-blind and placebo-controlled. Ad26.COV2.S was administered intramuscularly at a dose of 5x10^10 or 1x10^11 viral particles, either as one shot or as two shots given 56 days apart. Investigators did not know the trial group allocation while performing experiments and assessing outcomes. Sequencing of the TCRbeta repertoire served to evaluate the specificity and breadth of SARS-CoV-2-reactive T cell receptors following Ad26.COV2.S vaccination. A total of approximately 30 samples were included in the TCR-sequenced set, comprising around 19 Ad26.COV2.S vaccine recipients, 5 placebo recipients and 8 SARS-CoV-2 convalescent individuals. Participants in the trial were split at random into five groups of five each, receiving low-dose or high-dose Ad26.COV2.S once or twice, or else placebo on both occasions. On the study overall, not on this receptor specifically: The study was not powered to compare responses between vaccine doses or regimens. Substantial breadth of spike-specific CD8+ and CD4+ T cell responses was reported after vaccination. Vaccine and placebo recipients had comparable non-spike TCR breadth, which fits with the vaccine containing only spike. According to the authors, total T cell responses may have been underestimated by the TCR breadth and depth analyses. Ad26.COV2.S recipients had higher spike-specific TCR breadth than placebo recipients (P = 0.0014).

V loses 7 bases, J loses 2 bases, and the germline ends lie 14 bases apart. The CDR3 has 14 amino acids, counting the end cysteine and phenylalanine. The sequence is cut down to CDR3 DNA, 42 bases in frame from base 1. CDR1 is given as MDHEN and CDR2 as SYDVKM, both from the germline V gene. The immunoSEQ Assay was the method used to sequence TCRbeta CDR3 regions. After extraction, genomic DNA underwent amplification by bias-controlled multiplex PCR, followed by high-throughput sequencing. On the study's bioinformatics: Collapsing and filtering of sequences were performed to quantify the absolute abundance of each unique TCRbeta CDR3 region. T cell fraction was estimated by normalization of TCRbeta template counts to usable DNA, with usable DNA being measured through amplification of reference genes present in all nucleated cells. Repertoire TCRs were annotated as SARS-CoV-2-specific by exact matching of V gene, CDR3 amino acid sequence and J gene to a known reactive TCR set. The reference SARS-CoV-2 TCR set came from MIRA and was filtered for enrichment in COVID-19-positive ImmuneCODE repertoires, removing public or cross-reactive TCRs. Drawing on the MIRA antigens, annotated TCRs were analysed further at the level of specific ORF or position within ORF. Breadth was defined as annotated unique rearrangements over total unique productive rearrangements; depth was the summed frequency of those rearrangements. Group comparisons of TCR breadth used two-sided Wilcoxon rank-sum tests. What TCRdb holds here is the immuneACCESS table cut down to in-frame rearrangements. Part of the clones is not present; checked against another copy, under half of the missing clones reflect an unresolved V gene, and the others are unexplained. From that table come the V and J calls and clone size; the DNA was used to work out D and trimming. The sample profile shows just under 250,000 clones; around 87% of them were found once. The top ten hold over 8.5% of the sample.

The meaning of the sample's treatment or condition label: around 19 received Ad26.COV2.S at low or high dose, single or two shots; 5 received placebo; per-sample allocation not given. For vaccine and placebo recipients, repertoires were sequenced using samples collected on day 63 after the first injection. Between 29 July and 7 August 2020, Cohort 1b enrolled fewer than 30 adults aged 18-55 years at one site in Boston, USA. Ad26.COV2.S consisted of a replication-incompetent adenovirus type 26 vector by which a prefusion-stabilized SARS-CoV-2 spike protein from the original Wuhan strain was expressed.

The clonotype was recovered from a person aged 18 to 65 who received the Ad26.COV2.S COVID-19 vaccine or a placebo. The material was peripheral blood, obtained in a trial of Ad26.COV2.S vaccine versus placebo. The rearranged segments are TRBV28 and TRBJ1-2, and possibly TRBD1, on 5 matching bases. The bases are TGTGCCAGCACCCCCGGGGGGATCAACTATGGCTACACCTTC. Protein translation: CASTPGGINYGYTF.